Sequencing of this TCR beta chain was carried out in a study of human T cells and chemical hapten exposure. Each CDR3 protein is one row after TCRdb ran MiXCR on the RACE reads. The data contain around 110,000 distinct CDR3 sequences, 11% of them singletons. The CDR3 contains 19 residues. The germline V gene encodes CDR1 SGHTA and CDR2 FQGNSA. Trimming shortened V by 6 bases and J by 0 bases, and 23 bases separated the two germline ends. The time point was: patch test 3, about 24 weeks after DPC sensitization. Treatment reported: therapeutic diphenylcyclopropenone sensitization with weekly scalp DPC. Patients had alopecia, were aged 18 to 70, and were not pregnant. Study observations and caveats: With regard to DPC sensitization, TCRs above 1 in 1000 frequency did not change.

This clonotype was found a few times. Its antigen is unknown. The V gene is TRBV7-2, the J gene TRBJ1-4; possibly TRBD1 for D (5 bases). This clonotype was sampled from a woman aged 45 to 65 with alopecia areata. Some clones in this sample may be carry-over from other donors' samples. This sample comprised whole blood, obtained in connection with sensitization to the hapten diphenylcyclopropenone (DPC). In DNA, the CDR3 is TGTGCCAGCAGTCGACAGCGAATTAGTGGATCAGCAACTAATGAAAAACTGTTTTTT. Translated: CASSRQRISGSATNEKLFF.